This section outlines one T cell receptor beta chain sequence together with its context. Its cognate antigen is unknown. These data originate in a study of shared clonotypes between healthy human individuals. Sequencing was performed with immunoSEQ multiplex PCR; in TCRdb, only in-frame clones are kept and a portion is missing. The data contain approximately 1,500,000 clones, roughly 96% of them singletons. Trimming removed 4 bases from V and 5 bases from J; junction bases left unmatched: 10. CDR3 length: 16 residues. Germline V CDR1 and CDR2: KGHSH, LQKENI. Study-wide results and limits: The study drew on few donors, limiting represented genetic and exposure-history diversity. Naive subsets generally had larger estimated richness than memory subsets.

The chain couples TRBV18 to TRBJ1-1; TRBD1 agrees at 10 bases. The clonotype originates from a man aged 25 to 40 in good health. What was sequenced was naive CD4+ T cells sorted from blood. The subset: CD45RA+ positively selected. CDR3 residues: CASSLLPGQGRTEAFF. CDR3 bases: TGTGCCAGCTCACTACTACCGGGACAGGGGCGAACTGAAGCTTTCTTT.